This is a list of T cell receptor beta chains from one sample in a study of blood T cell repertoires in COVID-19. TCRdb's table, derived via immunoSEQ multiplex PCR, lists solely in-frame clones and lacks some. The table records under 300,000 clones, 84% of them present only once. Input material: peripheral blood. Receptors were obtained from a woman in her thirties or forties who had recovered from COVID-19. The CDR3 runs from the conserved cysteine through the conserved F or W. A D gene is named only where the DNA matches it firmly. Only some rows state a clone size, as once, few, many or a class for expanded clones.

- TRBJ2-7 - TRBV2 CASSEVGLGGSYEQYF TGTGCCAGCAGTGAAGTAGGTCTAGGGGGATCCTACGAGCAGTACTTC
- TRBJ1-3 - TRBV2 CASSATEGNTIYF TGTGCCAGCAGTGCGACAGAGGGAAACACCATATATTTT
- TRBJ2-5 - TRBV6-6 CASSYERVGGLETQYF TGTGCCAGCAGTTACGAGAGGGTGGGGGGGCTTGAGACCCAGTACTTC
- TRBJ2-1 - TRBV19 CASSTHDSPALSEQFF TGTGCCAGTAGTACGCACGACAGTCCGGCTCTAAGTGAGCAGTTCTTC
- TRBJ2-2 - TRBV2 CASSETGPNTGELFF TGTGCCAGCAGTGAAACAGGCCCGAACACCGGGGAGCTGTTTTTT
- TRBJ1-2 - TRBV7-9 CASRVSTASSYTF TGTGCCAGCAGGGTGTCGACAGCCTCGAGCTACACCTTC
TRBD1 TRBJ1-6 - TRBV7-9 CASSLEGASPLHF TGTGCCAGCAGCTTGGAGGGGGCTTCACCCCTCCACTTT
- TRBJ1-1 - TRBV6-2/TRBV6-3 CASSEIGTEAFF TGTGCCAGCAGCGAAATCGGCACTGAAGCTTTCTTT
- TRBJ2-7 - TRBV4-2 CASSPSGPGAPYEQYF TGTGCCAGCAGCCCATCCGGCCCAGGGGCCCCCTACGAGCAGTACTTC
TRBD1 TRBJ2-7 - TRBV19 CASSIARTGIYEQYF TGTGCCAGTAGTATCGCGCGGACAGGGATCTACGAGCAGTACTTC
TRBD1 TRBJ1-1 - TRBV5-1 CASSTPTGFHMNTEAFF TGCGCCAGCAGCACTCCGACAGGGTTCCACATGAACACTGAAGCTTTCTTT
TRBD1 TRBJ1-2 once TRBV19 CASSEIDRDRGNYTF TGTGCCAGTAGTGAAATTGACCGGGACAGGGGAAACTACACCTTC
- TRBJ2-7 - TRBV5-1 CASSVTGLSSYEQYF TGCGCCAGCAGCGTGACAGGCCTGAGCTCCTACGAGCAGTACTTC
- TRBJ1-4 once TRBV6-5 CASSPRATNEKLFF TGTGCCAGCAGTCCACGGGCAACTAATGAAAAACTGTTTTTT
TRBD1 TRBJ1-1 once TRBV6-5 CASKVQGTVNTEAFF TGTGCCAGCAAAGTCCAAGGGACAGTGAACACTGAAGCTTTCTTT
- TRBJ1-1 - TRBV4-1 CASSQGGLLLNTEAFF TGCGCCAGCAGCCAAGGTGGTCTCCTACTGAACACTGAAGCTTTCTTT
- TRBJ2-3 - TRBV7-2 CASSFRHTQYF TGTGCCAGCAGCTTCAGGCATACGCAGTATTTT
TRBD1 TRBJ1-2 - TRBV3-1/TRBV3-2 CASSQGQGVSYGYTF TGTGCCAGCAGCCAAGGACAGGGTGTCTCCTATGGCTACACCTTC
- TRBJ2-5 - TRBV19 CASSISGETQYF TGTGCCAGTAGTATTTCGGGAGAGACCCAGTACTTC
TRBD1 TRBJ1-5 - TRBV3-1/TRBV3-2 CASSQQTGNQPQHF TGTGCCAGCAGCCAGCAGACAGGGAATCAGCCCCAGCATTTT
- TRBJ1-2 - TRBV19 CASMRGDLSNYGYTF TGTGCCAGTATGCGGGGCGACCTTTCTAACTATGGCTACACCTTC
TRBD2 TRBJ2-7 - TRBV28 CASSLPSGKQYF TGTGCCAGCAGTTTGCCTAGCGGAAAGCAGTACTTC
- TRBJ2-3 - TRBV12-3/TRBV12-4 CASSLQGSDTQYF TGTGCCAGCAGTTTACAGGGTTCAGATACGCAGTATTTT
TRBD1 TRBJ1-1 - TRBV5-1 CASTYTGGLSNTEAFF TGCGCCAGCACTTATACAGGGGGCTTATCGAACACTGAAGCTTTCTTT
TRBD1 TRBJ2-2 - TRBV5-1 CASSGWDSSTGELFF TGCGCCAGCAGCGGGTGGGACAGTTCCACCGGGGAGCTGTTTTTT
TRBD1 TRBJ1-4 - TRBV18 CASSGTGSRNEKLFF TGTGCCAGCTCCGGGACAGGTAGCCGGAATGAAAAACTGTTTTTT
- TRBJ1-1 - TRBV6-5 CASSYSLQGTEAFF TGTGCCAGCAGTTACTCATTACAGGGAACTGAAGCTTTCTTT
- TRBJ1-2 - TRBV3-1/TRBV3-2 CASSQGRRDGYTF TGTGCCAGCAGCCAAGGTAGAAGAGATGGCTACACCTTC
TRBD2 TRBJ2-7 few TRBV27 CASSPQGLAGGYEQYF TGTGCCAGCAGTCCCCAGGGGCTAGCGGGGGGCTACGAGCAGTACTTC
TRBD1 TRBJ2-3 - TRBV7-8 CASSLDRGFTDTQYF TGTGCCAGCAGCCTAGACAGGGGGTTCACAGATACGCAGTATTTT
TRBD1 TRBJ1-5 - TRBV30 CAWSQGGGNQPQHF TGTGCCTGGAGTCAGGGGGGAGGCAATCAGCCCCAGCATTTT
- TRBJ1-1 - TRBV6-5 CASSRGQHTEAFF TGTGCCAGCAGCCGGGGACAACACACTGAAGCTTTCTTT
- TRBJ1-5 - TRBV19 CASRDRSNQPQHF TGTGCCAGTCGAGACAGGAGCAATCAGCCCCAGCATTTT
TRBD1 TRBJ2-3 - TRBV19 CASSRGQPSTDTQYF TGTGCCAGTAGTAGGGGACAGCCTAGCACAGATACGCAGTATTTT
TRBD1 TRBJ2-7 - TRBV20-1 CSMDRGYEQYF TGCAGTATGGACAGGGGCTACGAGCAGTACTTC
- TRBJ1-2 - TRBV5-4 CASSVDSYGYTF TGTGCCAGCAGCGTTGACAGTTATGGCTACACCTTC
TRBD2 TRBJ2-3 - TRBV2 CASKQRTSGGGDTQYF TGTGCCAGCAAACAGCGGACTAGCGGGGGTGGAGATACGCAGTATTTT
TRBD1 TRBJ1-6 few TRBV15 CATSRDWGGQGASPLHF TGTGCCACCAGCAGAGATTGGGGGGGACAGGGGGCTTCACCCCTCCACTTT
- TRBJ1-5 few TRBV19 CASRDLSVGQPQHF TGTGCCAGTAGGGATTTAAGCGTCGGCCAGCCCCAGCATTTT
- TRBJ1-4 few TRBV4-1 CASRLRPGNEKLFF TGCGCCAGCAGACTAAGGCCGGGGAATGAAAAACTGTTTTTT
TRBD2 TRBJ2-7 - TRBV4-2 CASSHGTSGGSAYEQYF TGTGCCAGCAGCCACGGGACTAGCGGGGGGTCCGCCTACGAGCAGTACTTC
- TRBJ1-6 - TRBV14 CASSQDAPGVPIRNSPLHF TGTGCCAGCAGCCAAGATGCGCCAGGGGTGCCTATCAGGAATTCACCCCTCCACTTT
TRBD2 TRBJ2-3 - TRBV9 CASSAASGGNSYTDTQYF TGTGCCAGCAGCGCCGCTAGCGGGGGGAACTCCTACACAGATACGCAGTATTTT
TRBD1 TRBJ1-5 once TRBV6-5 CASSPGTGNQPQHF TGTGCCAGCAGTCCCGGGACAGGGAATCAGCCCCAGCATTTT
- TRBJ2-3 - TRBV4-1 CASSTLTVGTDTQYF TGCGCCAGCAGCACCCTGACAGTCGGCACAGATACGCAGTATTTT
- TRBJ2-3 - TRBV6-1 CASSELPGLGFTDTQYF TGTGCCAGCAGTGAATTACCAGGGCTCGGGTTCACAGATACGCAGTATTTT
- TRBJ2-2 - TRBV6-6 CASRAMRNTGELFF TGTGCCAGCCGAGCTATGAGGAACACCGGGGAGCTGTTTTTT
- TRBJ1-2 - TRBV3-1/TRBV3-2 CASSSGPSNYGYTF TGTGCCAGCAGCTCCGGTCCCTCCAACTATGGCTACACCTTC